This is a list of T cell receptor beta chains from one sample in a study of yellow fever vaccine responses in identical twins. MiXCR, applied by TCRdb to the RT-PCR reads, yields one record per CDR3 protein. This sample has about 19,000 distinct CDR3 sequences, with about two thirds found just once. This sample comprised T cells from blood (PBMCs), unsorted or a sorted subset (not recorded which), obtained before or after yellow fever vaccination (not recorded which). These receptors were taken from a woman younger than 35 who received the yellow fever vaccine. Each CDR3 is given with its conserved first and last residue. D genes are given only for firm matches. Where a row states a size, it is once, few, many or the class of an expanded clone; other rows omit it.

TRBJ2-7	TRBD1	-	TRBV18	CASSPDRGRAWEQYF	TGTGCCAGCTCACCGGACAGGGGGAGGGCTTGGGAGCAGTACTTC
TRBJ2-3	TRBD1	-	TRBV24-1	CATSPSGTGGLTDTQYF	TGTGCCACCAGTCCTTCGGGGACAGGGGGCCTAACAGATACGCAGTATTTT
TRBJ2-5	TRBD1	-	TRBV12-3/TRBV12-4	CASRKTGSRETQYF	TGTGCCAGCAGGAAGACAGGGTCAAGGGAGACCCAGTACTTC
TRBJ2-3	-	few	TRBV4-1	CASSQGLARRTDTQYF	TGCGCCAGCAGCCAAGGTCTGGCTCGTCGCACAGATACGCAGTATTTT
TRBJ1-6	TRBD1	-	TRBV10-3	CAISTGVNSPLHF	TGTGCCATCAGTACAGGGGTGAATTCACCCCTCCACTTT
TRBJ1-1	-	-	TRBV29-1	CSVVAPRMVNTEAFF	TGCAGCGTTGTGGCCCCGCGGATGGTGAACACTGAAGCTTTCTTT
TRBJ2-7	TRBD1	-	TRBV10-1	CASSDSRQGRDEQYF	TGCGCCAGCAGTGACTCAAGACAGGGGCGGGACGAGCAGTACTTC
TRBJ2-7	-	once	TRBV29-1	CSVVTGLNEQYF	TGCAGCGTTGTTACAGGGCTGAACGAGCAGTACTTC
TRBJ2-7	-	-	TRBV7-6	CASSLAIQPGLPNEQYF	TGTGCCAGCAGCTTAGCCATCCAGCCGGGACTGCCTAACGAGCAGTACTTC
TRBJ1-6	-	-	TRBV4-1	CASSQESGRFNSPLHF	TGCGCCAGCAGCCAAGAATCGGGACGGTTCAATTCACCCCTCCACTTT
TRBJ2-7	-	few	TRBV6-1	CASSAGSYEQYF	TGTGCCAGCAGTGCGGGGTCCTACGAGCAGTACTTC
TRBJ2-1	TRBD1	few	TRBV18	CASSLPDRAVYNEQFF	TGTGCCAGCTCACTTCCCGACAGGGCCGTTTACAATGAGCAGTTCTTC
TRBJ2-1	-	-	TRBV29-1	CSVLSGLYNEQFF	TGCAGTGTTCTAAGCGGGCTTTACAATGAGCAGTTCTTC
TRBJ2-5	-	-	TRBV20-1	CSVRDWQETQYF	TGCAGTGTAAGGGACTGGCAAGAGACCCAGTACTTC
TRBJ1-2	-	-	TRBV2	CASSEFTSVGRTF	TGTGCCAGCAGTGAATTCACAAGTGTGGGACGAACCTTC
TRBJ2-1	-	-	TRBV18	CASSPPGKGHNEQFF	TGTGCCAGCTCACCACCTGGGAAAGGTCACAATGAGCAGTTCTTC
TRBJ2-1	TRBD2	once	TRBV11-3	CASSFSLGGGPGYNEQFF	TGTGCCAGCAGCTTTTCTTTGGGGGGGGGACCTGGCTACAATGAGCAGTTCTTC
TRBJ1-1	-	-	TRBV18	CASSGTLMNTEAFF	TGTGCCAGCTCCGGGACCTTAATGAACACTGAAGCTTTCTTT
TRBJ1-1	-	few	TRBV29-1	CSVKVSTEAFF	TGCAGCGTTAAGGTCTCCACTGAAGCTTTCTTT
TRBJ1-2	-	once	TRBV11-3	CASSLPGPVGYTF	TGTGCCAGCAGCTTGCCGGGACCTGTTGGCTACACCTTC
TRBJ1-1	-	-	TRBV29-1	CSGGYLLDTEAFF	TGCAGCGGAGGGTATTTGCTTGACACTGAAGCTTTCTTT
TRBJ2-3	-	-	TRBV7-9	CASSFRTVTDTQYF	TGTGCCAGCAGCTTCCGGACGGTTACAGATACGCAGTATTTT
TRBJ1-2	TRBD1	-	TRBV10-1	CASSERQGDGYTF	TGCGCCAGCAGTGAAAGGCAGGGGGATGGCTACACCTTC
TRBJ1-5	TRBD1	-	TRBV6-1	CASRGTGSNQPQHF	TGTGCCAGCAGAGGGACAGGCTCCAATCAGCCCCAGCATTTT
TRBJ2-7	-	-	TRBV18	CASSPIGHYEQYF	TGTGCCAGCTCACCCATCGGTCACTACGAGCAGTACTTC
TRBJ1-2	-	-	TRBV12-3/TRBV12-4	CASSLGIDYGYTF	TGTGCCAGCAGTTTGGGGATAGACTATGGCTACACCTTC
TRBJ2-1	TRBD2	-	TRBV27	CASRRPLAEQFF	TGTGCCAGCCGTCGGCCACTAGCGGAGCAGTTCTTC
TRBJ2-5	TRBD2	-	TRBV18	CASSPRTSPQETQYF	TGTGCCAGCTCACCAAGGACTAGCCCGCAAGAGACCCAGTACTTC
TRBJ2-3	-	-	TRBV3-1	CASSSGYTDTQYF	TGTGCCAGCAGCTCTGGTTACACAGATACGCAGTATTTT
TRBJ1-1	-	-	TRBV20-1	CSAPAQNTEAFF	TGCAGTGCTCCCGCACAGAACACTGAAGCTTTCTTT
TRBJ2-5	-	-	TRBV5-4	CASSFRPAQETQYF	TGTGCCAGCAGCTTTCGTCCAGCCCAAGAGACCCAGTACTTC
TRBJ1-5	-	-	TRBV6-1	CASSKGVVNQPQHF	TGTGCCAGCAGCAAGGGGGTAGTCAATCAGCCCCAGCATTTT
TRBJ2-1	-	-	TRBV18	CASSRTGSFHEQFF	TGTGCCAGCTCCCGCACAGGGTCCTTCCATGAGCAGTTCTTC
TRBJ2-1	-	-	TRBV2	CATILQRSNNEQFF	TGTGCCACCATCCTACAGCGTTCCAACAATGAGCAGTTCTTC
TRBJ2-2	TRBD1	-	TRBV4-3	CASSQPWTGAGELFF	TGCGCCAGCAGCCAACCCTGGACAGGCGCCGGGGAGCTGTTTTTT
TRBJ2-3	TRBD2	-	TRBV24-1	CATTGSGSGTDTQYF	TGTGCCACCACCGGGAGCGGGAGTGGCACAGATACGCAGTATTTT
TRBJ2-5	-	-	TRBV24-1	CATSDLTPVGETQYF	TGTGCCACCAGTGATTTGACCCCGGTAGGGGAGACCCAGTACTTC
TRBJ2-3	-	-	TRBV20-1	CSARRARGATDTQYF	TGCAGTGCTAGAAGGGCCCGAGGGGCTACGGATACGCAGTATTTT
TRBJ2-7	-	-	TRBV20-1	CSARDKNEQYF	TGCAGTGCTAGAGATAAGAACGAGCAGTACTTC
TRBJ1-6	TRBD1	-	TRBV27	CASSAAAPGQGYSPLHF	TGTGCCAGCAGTGCGGCAGCCCCGGGACAGGGGTATTCACCCCTCCACTTT
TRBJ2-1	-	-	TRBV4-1	CASSQELEQFF	TGCGCCAGCAGCCAAGAACTTGAGCAGTTCTTC
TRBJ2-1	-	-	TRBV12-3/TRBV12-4	CASSVTINNEQFF	TGTGCCAGCAGTGTAACTATAAACAATGAGCAGTTCTTC
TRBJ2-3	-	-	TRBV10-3	CAISESGPNTQYF	TGTGCCATCAGTGAAAGCGGACCTAATACGCAGTATTTT
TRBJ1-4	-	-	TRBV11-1	CASSLRRNEKLFF	TGTGCCAGCAGCTTACGACGGAATGAAAAACTGTTTTTT
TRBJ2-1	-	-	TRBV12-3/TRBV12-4	CASRLADSYNEQFF	TGTGCCAGCCGGCTAGCTGACTCCTACAATGAGCAGTTCTTC
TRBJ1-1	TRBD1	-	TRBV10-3	CAIRADRYSSAFF	TGTGCCATCAGGGCGGACAGGTATTCTTCAGCTTTCTTT
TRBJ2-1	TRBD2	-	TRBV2	CASRPYFGTSGSNEQFF	TGTGCCAGCAGACCCTATTTCGGGACTAGCGGGAGTAATGAGCAGTTCTTC
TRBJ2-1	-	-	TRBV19	CAASSGGNEQFF	TGTGCCGCCAGTAGTGGGGGCAATGAGCAGTTCTTC
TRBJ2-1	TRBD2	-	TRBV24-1	CATSDLPTSGRPNEQFF	TGTGCCACCAGTGATTTACCGACTAGCGGGAGACCCAATGAGCAGTTCTTC
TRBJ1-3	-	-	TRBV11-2	CASSLGGSVFTIYF	TGTGCCAGCAGCTTAGGAGGTTCGGTCTTCACCATATATTTT
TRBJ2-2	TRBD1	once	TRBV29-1	CSVEWDRGQPGELFF	TGCAGCGTTGAATGGGACAGGGGACAACCCGGGGAGCTGTTTTTT
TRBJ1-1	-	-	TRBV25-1	CASSLRTVMNTEAFF	TGTGCCAGCAGTCTTCGGACAGTCATGAACACTGAAGCTTTCTTT
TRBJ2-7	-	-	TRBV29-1	CSVEDLVQYF	TGCAGCGTTGAAGACCTTGTGCAGTACTTC
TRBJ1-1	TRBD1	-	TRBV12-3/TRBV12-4	CASSSVRGSTEAFF	TGTGCCAGCAGTTCCGTCAGGGGGAGCACTGAAGCTTTCTTT
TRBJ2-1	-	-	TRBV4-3	CASSQAGVRVPTPSEFF	TGCGCCAGCAGCCAAGCGGGGGTCAGAGTACCCACTCCCTCCGAGTTCTTC
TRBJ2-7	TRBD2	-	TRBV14	CASSRRLAGAYEQYF	TGTGCCAGCAGCCGTCGACTAGCGGGGGCCTACGAGCAGTACTTC
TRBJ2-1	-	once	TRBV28	CASHQGRGYNEQFF	TGTGCCAGCCACCAGGGGCGGGGGTACAATGAGCAGTTCTTC
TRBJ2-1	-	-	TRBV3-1	CASSQLTRDHNEQFF	TGTGCCAGCAGCCAACTAACCCGCGACCACAATGAGCAGTTCTTC